The 26 T cell receptor beta chains reported below all come from one sample, sequenced in a study of blood T cell repertoires in COVID-19. Profiled with immunoSEQ multiplex PCR; TCRdb holds only in-frame clones, not every one. Counted here are 110,000 or so clones, about 86% occurring once; the ten biggest clones make up approximately 7.2%. The sample consisted of peripheral blood. The receptors originated from a man aged 65 to 79 who had recovered from COVID-19.

The chain combines TRBV5-8 with TRBJ1-5, with a tentative D call TRBD1 (5 bases). V was pared by 0 bases and J by 0 bases, with 7 bases between. Looked up from germline, CDR1 is SGHTS and CDR2 is YDEGEE. The CDR3 sequence is 15 residues long. CDR3 sequence reads: CASSLAGYSNQPQHF. DNA of the CDR3: TGTGCCAGCAGCTTGGCAGGGTATAGCAATCAGCCCCAGCATTTT.

The rearrangement joins TRBV6-1 to TRBJ2-5, with D possibly being TRBD1 (6 bases). The V end lost 1 base, the J end lost 5 bases, and 11 bases lay between the germline ends. CDR1 MNHNS and CDR2 SASEGT come from the germline V gene. This CDR3 has 14 amino acids. The CDR3 DNA reads TGTGCCAGCAGTGAAGACAGGGTGTACGAGACCCAGTACTTC. This sequence encodes CASSEDRVYETQYF.

The J gene is TRBJ2-5, the V gene TRBV7-9; D may be TRBD1 (5 bases). Per the germline V gene, CDR1 is SEHNR and CDR2 is FQNEAQ (reference sequence). The CDR3 length is 14 residues. V dropped 2 bases and J dropped 5 bases, with 12 bases sitting between them. The CDR3 bases are TGTGCCAGCAGCTTACAAACAGGATGGGAGACCCAGTACTTC. It is translated as CASSLQTGWETQYF.

The rearrangement joins TRBV9 to TRBJ2-6; tentative D call: TRBD1 (6 bases). The germline V and J ends were trimmed by 2 bases and 0 bases, with 12 bases remaining between them. The CDR3 is made up of 17 amino acids. CDR1 is SGDLS and CDR2 is YYNGEE in the germline V gene. The CDR3 DNA sequence: TGTGCCAGCAGCGTCGGACAGCTTATCTCTGGGGCCAACGTCCTGACTTTC. It is translated as CASSVGQLISGANVLTF. Full variable domain (missing parts from reference TRBV9 and TRBJ2-6): DSGVTQTPKHLITATGQRVTLRCSPRSGDLSVYWYQQSLDQGLQFLIQYYNGEERAKGNILERFSAQQFPDLHSELNLSSLELGDSALYFCASSVGQLISGANVLTFGAGSRLTVL.

The CDR3 loop is CASSIGGSNTQYF. For the CDR3, the DNA is TGTGCCAGTAGTATCGGTGGGAGTAATACGCAGTATTTT. The genes are TRBV19 and TRBJ2-3; the D gene is possibly TRBD2 (5 bases). The CDR3 is 13 amino acids. V lost 3 bases, J lost 7 bases, and 11 bases lay in between. The germline CDR1 and CDR2 sequences are LNHDA and SQIVND (reference sequence).

The rearrangement joins TRBV5-6 to TRBJ2-3; D may be TRBD1 (7 bases). V lost 5 bases and J 2 bases, leaving 15 bases between the germline ends. CDR3 length: 15 residues. The germline gives CDR1 SGHDT, CDR2 YYEEEE. The CDR3, as DNA: TGTGCCAGCAGAGCCAGGGGGGCCTACACAGATACGCAGTATTTT. This translates into CASRARGAYTDTQYF. Full variable domain (remainder filled in from reference TRBV5-6 and TRBJ2-3): DAGVTQSPTHLIKTRGQQVTLRCSPKSGHDTVSWYQQALGQGPQFIFQYYEEEERQRGNFPDRFSGHQFPNYSSELNVNALLLGDSALYLCASRARGAYTDTQYFGPGTRLTVL.

The chain carries TRBV9 and TRBJ1-4; the D is unclear. CDR1 is SGDLS and CDR2 is YYNGEE in the germline V gene. V shed 2 bases and J shed 0 bases, with 5 bases lying between them. This CDR3 region has 14 residues. The CDR3 is CASSVSPTNEKLFF. CDR3 coding DNA: TGTGCCAGCAGCGTGAGTCCAACTAATGAAAAACTGTTTTTT.

The count of this clone is one. The V and J genes are TRBV7-3 and TRBJ2-5; weak D call: TRBD2 (5 bases). The CDR3 has 15 residues. Per the germline V gene, CDR1 is SGHTA and CDR2 is FQGTGA. V lost 9 bases and J lost 5, with 22 bases in between. The DNA for the CDR3 is TGTGCCAGTTCGGAGAAGGTCGGGGATTGGGAGACCCAGTACTTC. This sequence encodes CASSEKVGDWETQYF.

This chain connects TRBV3-1 (or the pseudogene TRBV3-2) to TRBJ1-2; D gene ambiguous. The length of the CDR3 is 14 residues. The V end was cut by 4 bases, the J end by 7 bases, with 16 bases between. CDR1 and CDR2 (germline): LGHDT, YNNKEL (reference sequence). The CDR3 protein is CASSRLMRPPGYTF. In DNA, the CDR3 is TGTGCCAGCAGCCGCCTGATGAGGCCCCCTGGCTACACCTTC.

There are a few counts of this clone. This chain connects TRBV7-9 to TRBJ1-6; tentatively, D is TRBD1 (5 bases). CDR3 length: 14 amino acids. The germline V and J ends were trimmed by 1 base and 12 bases, with 13 bases remaining between them. Germline V lookup: CDR1 SEHNR, CDR2 FQNEAQ (reference sequence). CDR3 DNA: TGTGCCAGCAGCTTAGTTGGGGCCAAGGAACCCCTCCACTTT. Its translation is CASSLVGAKEPLHF. Using reference TRBV7-9 and TRBJ1-6 for the parts outside the CDR3, the full variable domain is DTGVSQNPRHKITKRGQNVTFRCDPISEHNRLYWYRQTLGQGPEFLTYFQNEAQLEKSRLLSDRFSAERPKGSFSTLEIQRTEQGDSAMYLCASSLVGAKEPLHFGNGTRLTVT.

This clone was seen once. This chain connects TRBV13 to TRBJ2-1; TRBD2 agrees at 11 bases. The CDR3 has 14 residues. CDR1 and CDR2 (germline): PRHDT, FYEKMQ (reference sequence). V shed 5 bases, J shed 5 bases, and the junction held 2 bases outside the gene matches. CDR3 DNA: TGTGCCAGCAGCCCGACTAGCGGGAACAATGAGCAGTTCTTC. Translation gives CASSPTSGNNEQFF.

The chain uses TRBV4-1 and TRBJ1-4; D call uncertain. There are 17 residues in the CDR3. Per the germline V gene, CDR1 is MGHRA and CDR2 is YSYEKL. V lost 2 bases and J 4 bases, leaving 17 bases between the germline ends. The DNA for the CDR3 is TGCGCCAGCAGCCAACCTTACGACGGGATCCGTAATGAAAAACTGTTTTTT. Protein product: CASSQPYDGIRNEKLFF.

The rearrangement links TRBV6-1 to TRBJ2-1; 10 bases agree with TRBD2. This CDR3 comprises 16 residues. The germline V gene has CDR1 MNHNS and CDR2 SASEGT. J lost 4 bases, V lost 3 bases, and 6 bases had no gene match. CDR3 nucleotide sequence: TGTGCCAGCAGTGACGAAAGCGGGGGGGGATACAATGAGCAGTTCTTC. Residues: CASSDESGGGYNEQFF.

J is TRBJ1-2 and V is TRBV29-1; the D is unclear. CDR1 and CDR2 (germline): SQVTM, ANQGSEA. The CDR3 totals 8 residues. With 8 bases removed from V and 6 bases from J, the gap between germline ends came to 4 bases. DNA of the CDR3: TGCAGCACTGATGGCTACACCTTC. It specifies CSTDGYTF.

CDR3 coding DNA: TGCGCCAGCAGCTTGAGCAGCGGTAATGAAAAACTGTTTTTT. Its protein product is CASSLSSGNEKLFF. The chain links TRBV5-1 to TRBJ1-4, with D unclear. Germline V CDR1 and CDR2: SGHRS, YFSETQ. V was trimmed by 1 base and J by 4 bases, leaving 8 bases between them. This CDR3 has 14 residues.

This clone was detected once. The CDR3 sequence: CASSQEQLQGGTEAFF. The CDR3, as DNA: TGTGCCAGCTCACAGGAACAGCTACAAGGGGGCACTGAAGCTTTCTTT. This chain connects TRBV18 to TRBJ1-1; D is perhaps TRBD1 (6 bases). V lost 4 bases and J 4 bases, leaving 19 bases between the germline ends. The CDR3 extends over 16 amino acids. Germline V gene data show CDR1 as KGHSH and CDR2 as LQKENI. Full variable domain (missing parts from reference TRBV18 and TRBJ1-1): NAGVMQNPRHLVRRRGQEARLRCSPMKGHSHVYWYRQLPEEGLKFMVYLQKENIIDESGMPKERFSAEFPKEGPSILRIQQVVRGDSAAYFCASSQEQLQGGTEAFFGQGTRLTVV.

This chain joins TRBV28 and TRBJ1-2; D is undetermined. CDR1 and CDR2 (germline): MDHEN, SYDVKM. The ends were cut back, 5 bases at V and 1 base at J, with 11 bases in the middle. CDR3 length: 14 residues. CDR3 loop: CASSLGLHNYGYTF. For the CDR3, the DNA is TGTGCCAGCAGTCTAGGACTCCATAACTATGGCTACACCTTC.

The chain links TRBV27 to TRBJ1-6; possible D gene TRBD1, 5 bases. From germline, CDR1 is MNHEY and CDR2 SMNVEV (reference sequence). Trimming took off 1 base at V and 12 bases at J, with 19 bases between the two ends. The CDR3 has 16 amino acids. CDR3 nucleotides: TGTGCCAGCAGTTTATATGCGGTGGGGGGATCTGGACCCCTCCACTTT. It yields the protein CASSLYAVGGSGPLHF.

The CDR3 coding sequence is TGTGCCACCAGCAGAAAGACAGGGGTAGATTCACCCCTCCACTTT. Its protein product is CATSRKTGVDSPLHF. This sequence joins TRBV15 and TRBJ1-6; 8 bases fit TRBD1. V trimming: 2 bases; J trimming: 8 bases; junction bases outside the gene matches: 5. Germline V lookup: CDR1 LNHNV, CDR2 YYDKDF (reference sequence). The CDR3 spans 15 residues.

This clone came up once. This sequence joins TRBV27 and TRBJ2-1; 8 nucleotides agree with TRBD2. Trimming removed 3 bases from V and 8 bases from J; junction bases left unmatched: 9. This CDR3 spans 15 amino acids. The germline gives CDR1 MNHEY, CDR2 SMNVEV (reference sequence). CDR3 amino acids: CASSFSGRGGDEQFF. CDR3 in DNA: TGTGCCAGCAGTTTCTCCGGGAGGGGCGGGGATGAGCAGTTCTTC.

The V and J genes are TRBV5-1 and TRBJ2-2, with TRBD2 matching 11 bases. The CDR3 has 16 residues. Per germline, CDR1 SGHRS and CDR2 YFSETQ. J was trimmed by 4 bases and V by 3 bases; bases with no gene match: 5. Here the CDR3 reads CASSSRLAGFTGELFF. The CDR3 DNA follows: TGCGCCAGCAGCTCCCGACTAGCGGGATTCACCGGGGAGCTGTTTTTT.

V and J are TRBV21-1 and TRBJ1-5. TRBV21-1 is listed as a pseudogene. The CDR3 sequence is 18 residues long. The CDR3 here is CASSLGEPRLLGNQPQHF. As DNA, the CDR3 is TGTGCCAGCAGCCTAGGAGAGCCCCGGCTCTTGGGCAATCAGCCCCAGCATTTT.

This clone was observed a handful of times. CDR3 protein: CASSPQVGSGYTF. DNA for the CDR3: TGCGCCAGCAGCCCACAGGTCGGGAGTGGCTACACCTTC. The V gene is TRBV5-1, the J gene TRBJ1-2, with D perhaps matching TRBD1 (5 bases). Germline V lookup: CDR1 SGHRS, CDR2 YFSETQ. The CDR3 covers 13 residues. V was trimmed by 4 bases and J by 7 bases, leaving 14 bases between them.

The chain combines TRBV4-1 with TRBJ2-1; 11 bases are shared with TRBD2. Germline assignment: CDR1 MGHRA and CDR2 YSYEKL. The CDR3 runs 18 residues. The J segment lost 4 bases and the V segment lost 4 bases, leaving 12 bases of the junction unmatched. As DNA, the CDR3 is TGCGCCAGCAGCCCTTTATATAGCGGGAGGGCCGATTACAATGAGCAGTTCTTC. Its translation: CASSPLYSGRADYNEQFF.

The rearrangement joins TRBV19 to TRBJ2-2; 9 bases align to TRBD2. The CDR3 length is 17 residues. Germline V gene sequence: CDR1 LNHDA, CDR2 SQIVND (reference sequence). V dropped 9 bases and J dropped 5; count of bases not matched to a gene: 16. The CDR3 nucleotides read TGTGCCAGCTCCCTCCCGGCCGGGCGGGGGGGAACCGGGGAGCTGTTTTTT. Encoded protein: CASSLPAGRGGTGELFF.

V gene TRBV7-8 combines with J gene TRBJ2-7; tentative D call: TRBD2 (5 bases). Germline CDR1 reads SGHVS; CDR2 reads FQNEAQ. The CDR3 totals 11 residues. V was cut by 5 bases and J by 6 bases, with 8 bases left in between. The CDR3: CASSATSEQYF. The CDR3, as DNA: TGTGCCAGCAGCGCCACTAGCGAGCAGTACTTC. The whole variable domain, filled in from reference TRBV7-8 and TRBJ2-7, reads GAGVSQSPRYKVAKRGQDVALRCDPISGHVSLFWYQQALGQGPEFLTYFQNEAQLDKSGLPSDRFFAERPEGSVSTLKIQRTQQEDSAVYLCASSATSEQYFGPGTRLTVT.